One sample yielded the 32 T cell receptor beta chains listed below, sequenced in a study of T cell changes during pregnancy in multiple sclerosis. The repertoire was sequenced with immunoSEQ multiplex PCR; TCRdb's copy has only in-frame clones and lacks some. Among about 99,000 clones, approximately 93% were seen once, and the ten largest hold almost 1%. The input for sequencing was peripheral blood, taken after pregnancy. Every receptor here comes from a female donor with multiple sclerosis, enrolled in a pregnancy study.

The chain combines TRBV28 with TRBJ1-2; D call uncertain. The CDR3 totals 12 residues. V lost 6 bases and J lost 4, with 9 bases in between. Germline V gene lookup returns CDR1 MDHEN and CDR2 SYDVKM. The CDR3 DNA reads TGTGCCAGCAGGCTAACCCCCTATGGCTACACCTTC. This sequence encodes CASRLTPYGYTF.

The CDR3 nucleotides are TGTGCCAGCTCACCACTAGGGGGTGGCTACACCTTC. It specifies CASSPLGGGYTF. The chain employs TRBV18 and TRBJ1-2, with TRBD1 as a possible D gene (6 bases). CDR1 KGHSH and CDR2 LQKENI come from the germline V gene. The length of the CDR3 is 12 residues. The V and J ends lost 1 base and 7 bases respectively, with 7 bases between them.

The CDR3 region is CASSRGLLEQFF. The CDR3 coding sequence is TGTGCCAGCAGCCGCGGACTTCTTGAGCAGTTCTTC. V is TRBV14 and J is TRBJ2-1; D is possibly TRBD2 (5 bases). Trimming shortened V by 4 bases and J by 9 bases, and 10 bases separated the two germline ends. CDR3 length: 12 amino acids. Germline CDR1 reads SGHDN; CDR2 reads FVKESK.

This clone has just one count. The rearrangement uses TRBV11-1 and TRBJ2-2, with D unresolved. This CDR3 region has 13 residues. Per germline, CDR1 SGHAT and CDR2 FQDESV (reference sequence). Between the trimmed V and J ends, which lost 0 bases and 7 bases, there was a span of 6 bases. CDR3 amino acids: CASSLARSGELFF. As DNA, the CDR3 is TGTGCCAGCAGCTTAGCCCGCAGCGGGGAGCTGTTTTTT.

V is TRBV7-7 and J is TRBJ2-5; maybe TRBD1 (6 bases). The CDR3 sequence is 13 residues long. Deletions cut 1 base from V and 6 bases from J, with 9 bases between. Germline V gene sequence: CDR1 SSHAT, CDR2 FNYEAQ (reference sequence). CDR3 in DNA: TGTGCCAGCAGCTTAGGGCAGGGGAAGACCCAGTACTTC. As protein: CASSLGQGKTQYF.

The CDR3 DNA reads TGTGCCAGCAGTTGGGGAGCTCCTCCGCCTCCCCCCTACGAGCAGTACTTC. Translated, it gives CASSWGAPPPPPYEQYF. This chain joins TRBV28 and TRBJ2-7; D might be TRBD2 (5 bases). CDR3 length: 17 residues. The V and J ends lost 4 bases and 2 bases respectively, with 21 bases between them. CDR1 MDHEN and CDR2 SYDVKM come from the germline V gene. The variable domain in full, completed from reference TRBV28 and TRBJ2-7, reads DVKVTQSSRYLVKRTGEKVFLECVQDMDHENMFWYRQDPGLGLRLIYFSYDVKMKEKGDIPEGYSVSREKKERFSLILESASTNQTSMYLCASSWGAPPPPPYEQYFGPGTRLTVT.

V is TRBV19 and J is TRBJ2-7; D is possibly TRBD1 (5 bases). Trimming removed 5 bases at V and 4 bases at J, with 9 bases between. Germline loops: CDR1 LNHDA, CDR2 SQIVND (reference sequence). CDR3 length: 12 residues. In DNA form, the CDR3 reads TGTGCCAGTAGTCAGGGCGGTTACGAGCAGTACTTC. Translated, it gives CASSQGGYEQYF.

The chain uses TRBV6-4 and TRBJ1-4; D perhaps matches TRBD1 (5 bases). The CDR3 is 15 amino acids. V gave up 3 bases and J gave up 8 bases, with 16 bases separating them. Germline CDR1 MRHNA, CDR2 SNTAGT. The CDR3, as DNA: TGTGCCAGCAGTGATTCCGGCAGGGTGGGCGAAAAACTGTTTTTT. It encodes CASSDSGRVGEKLFF.

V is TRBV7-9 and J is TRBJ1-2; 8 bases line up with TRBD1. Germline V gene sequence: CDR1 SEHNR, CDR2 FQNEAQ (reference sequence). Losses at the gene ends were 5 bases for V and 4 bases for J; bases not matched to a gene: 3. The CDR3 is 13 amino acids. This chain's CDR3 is CASSAGTGYGYTF. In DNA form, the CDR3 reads TGTGCCAGCAGCGCGGGGACAGGCTATGGCTACACCTTC.

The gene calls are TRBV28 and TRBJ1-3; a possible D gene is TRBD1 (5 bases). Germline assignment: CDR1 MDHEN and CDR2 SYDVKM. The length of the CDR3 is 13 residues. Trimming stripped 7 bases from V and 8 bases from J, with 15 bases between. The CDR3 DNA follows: TGTGCCAGCATGACCAGCCCAGGGTACACCATATATTTT. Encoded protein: CASMTSPGYTIYF. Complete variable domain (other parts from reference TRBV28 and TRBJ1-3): DVKVTQSSRYLVKRTGEKVFLECVQDMDHENMFWYRQDPGLGLRLIYFSYDVKMKEKGDIPEGYSVSREKKERFSLILESASTNQTSMYLCASMTSPGYTIYFGEGSWLTVV.

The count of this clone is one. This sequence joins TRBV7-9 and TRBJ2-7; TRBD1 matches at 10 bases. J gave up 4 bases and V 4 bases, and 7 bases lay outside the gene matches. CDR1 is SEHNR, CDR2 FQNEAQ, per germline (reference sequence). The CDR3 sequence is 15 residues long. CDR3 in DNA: TGTGCCAGCAGCTACCCGGGACAGGGGTCGTACGAGCAGTACTTC. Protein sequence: CASSYPGQGSYEQYF.

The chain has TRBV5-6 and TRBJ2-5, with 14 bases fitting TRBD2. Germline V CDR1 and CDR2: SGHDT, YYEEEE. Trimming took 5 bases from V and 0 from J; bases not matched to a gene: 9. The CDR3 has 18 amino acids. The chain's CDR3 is CASSQGLAGATYQETQYF. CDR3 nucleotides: TGTGCCAGCAGTCAGGGACTAGCGGGAGCTACTTACCAAGAGACCCAGTACTTC.

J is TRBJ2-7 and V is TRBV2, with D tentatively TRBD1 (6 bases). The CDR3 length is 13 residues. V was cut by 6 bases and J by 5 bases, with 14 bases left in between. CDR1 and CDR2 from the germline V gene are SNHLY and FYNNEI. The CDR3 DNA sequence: TGTGCCAGCAGACCTCGTACAGGGAACGAGCAGTACTTC. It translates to CASRPRTGNEQYF.

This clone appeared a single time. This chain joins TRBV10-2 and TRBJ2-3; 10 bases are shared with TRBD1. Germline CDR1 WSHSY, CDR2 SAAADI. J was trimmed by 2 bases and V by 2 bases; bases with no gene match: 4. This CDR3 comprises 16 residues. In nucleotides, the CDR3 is TGCGCCAGCAGTGAGCCGGGACAGGGGTACACAGATACGCAGTATTTT. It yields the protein CASSEPGQGYTDTQYF.

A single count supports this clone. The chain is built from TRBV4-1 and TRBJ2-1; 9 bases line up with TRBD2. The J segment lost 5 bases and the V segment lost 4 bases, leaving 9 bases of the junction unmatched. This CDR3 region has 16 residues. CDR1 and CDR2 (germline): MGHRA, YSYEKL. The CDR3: CASSPMSSGGHNEQFF. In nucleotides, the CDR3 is TGCGCCAGCAGCCCTATGAGTAGCGGGGGCCACAATGAGCAGTTCTTC.

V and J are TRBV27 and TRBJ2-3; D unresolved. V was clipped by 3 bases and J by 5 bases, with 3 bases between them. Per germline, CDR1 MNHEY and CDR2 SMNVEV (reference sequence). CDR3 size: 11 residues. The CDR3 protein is CASSLRDTQYF. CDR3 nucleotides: TGTGCCAGCAGTTTGAGAGATACGCAGTATTTT.

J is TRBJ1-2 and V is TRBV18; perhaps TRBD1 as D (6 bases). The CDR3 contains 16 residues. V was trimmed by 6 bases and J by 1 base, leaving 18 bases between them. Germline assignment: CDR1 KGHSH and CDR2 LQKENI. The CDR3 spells CASSQDYTGINYGYTF. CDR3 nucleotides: TGTGCCAGCTCCCAAGACTACACAGGGATTAACTATGGCTACACCTTC.

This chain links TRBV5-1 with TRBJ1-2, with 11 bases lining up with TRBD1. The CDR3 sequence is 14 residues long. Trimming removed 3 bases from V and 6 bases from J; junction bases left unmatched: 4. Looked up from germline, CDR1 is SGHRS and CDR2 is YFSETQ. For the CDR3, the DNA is TGCGCCAGCAGCTGGGACAGGGGGAAAGATGGCTACACCTTC. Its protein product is CASSWDRGKDGYTF.

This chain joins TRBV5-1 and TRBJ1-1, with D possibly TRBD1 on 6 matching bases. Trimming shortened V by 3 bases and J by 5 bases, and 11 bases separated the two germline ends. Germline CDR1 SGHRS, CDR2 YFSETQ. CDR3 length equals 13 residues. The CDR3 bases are TGCGCCAGCAGCTGGGACACGAGAACTGAAGCTTTCTTT. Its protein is CASSWDTRTEAFF.

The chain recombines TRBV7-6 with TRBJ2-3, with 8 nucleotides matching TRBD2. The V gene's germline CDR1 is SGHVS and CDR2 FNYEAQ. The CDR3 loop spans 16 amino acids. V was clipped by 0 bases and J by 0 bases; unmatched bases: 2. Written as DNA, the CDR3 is TGTGCCAGCAGCTTAGCCCCTAGCGGGAGCACAGATACGCAGTATTTT. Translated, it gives CASSLAPSGSTDTQYF.

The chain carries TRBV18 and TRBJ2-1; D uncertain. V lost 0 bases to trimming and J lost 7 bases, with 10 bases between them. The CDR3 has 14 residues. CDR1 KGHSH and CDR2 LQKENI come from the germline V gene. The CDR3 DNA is TGTGCCAGCTCACCACCGAGGATGAATAATGAGCAGTTCTTC. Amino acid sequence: CASSPPRMNNEQFF.

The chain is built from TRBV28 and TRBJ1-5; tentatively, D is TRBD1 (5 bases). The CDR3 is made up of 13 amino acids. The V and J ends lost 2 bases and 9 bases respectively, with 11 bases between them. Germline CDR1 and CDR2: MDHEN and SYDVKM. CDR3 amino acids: CASSLGARGPQHF. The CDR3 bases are TGTGCCAGCAGTTTAGGGGCGCGCGGGCCCCAGCATTTT.

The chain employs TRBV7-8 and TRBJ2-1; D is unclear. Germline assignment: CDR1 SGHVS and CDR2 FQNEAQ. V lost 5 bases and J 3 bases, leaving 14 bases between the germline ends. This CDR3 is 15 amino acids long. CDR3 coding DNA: TGTGCCAGCAGCGTGAGAGTGTCCTACTACAATGAGCAGTTCTTC. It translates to CASSVRVSYYNEQFF.

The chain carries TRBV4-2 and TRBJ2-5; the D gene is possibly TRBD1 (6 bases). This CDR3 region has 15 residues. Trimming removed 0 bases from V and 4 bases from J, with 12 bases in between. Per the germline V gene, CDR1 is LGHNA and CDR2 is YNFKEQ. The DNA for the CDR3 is TGTGCCAGCAGCCAAGAACCTACAGGGTCAGAGACCCAGTACTTC. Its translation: CASSQEPTGSETQYF.

The CDR3 sequence is CASSRRGLSNQPQHF. CDR3 nucleotides: TGTGCCAGCAGTCGACGGGGTCTGAGCAATCAGCCCCAGCATTTT. The rearrangement joins TRBV28 to TRBJ1-5; no reliable D call. The CDR3 runs to 15 residues. Trimming took off 5 bases at V and 1 base at J, with 12 bases between the two ends. Germline loops: CDR1 MDHEN, CDR2 SYDVKM. The variable domain in full, completed from reference TRBV28 and TRBJ1-5, reads DVKVTQSSRYLVKRTGEKVFLECVQDMDHENMFWYRQDPGLGLRLIYFSYDVKMKEKGDIPEGYSVSREKKERFSLILESASTNQTSMYLCASSRRGLSNQPQHFGDGTRLSIL.

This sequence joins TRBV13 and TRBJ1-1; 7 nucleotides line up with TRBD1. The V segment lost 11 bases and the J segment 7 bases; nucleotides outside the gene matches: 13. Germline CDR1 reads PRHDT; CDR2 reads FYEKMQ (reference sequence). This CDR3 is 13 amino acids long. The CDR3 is CASTIGGGVEAFF. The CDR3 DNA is TGTGCCTCCACCATAGGGGGCGGCGTTGAAGCTTTCTTT.

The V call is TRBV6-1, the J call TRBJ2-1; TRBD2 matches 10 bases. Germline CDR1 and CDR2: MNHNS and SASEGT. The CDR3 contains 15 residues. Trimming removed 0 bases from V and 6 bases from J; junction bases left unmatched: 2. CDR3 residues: CASSEARTSGNEQFF. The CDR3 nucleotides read TGTGCCAGCAGTGAAGCGAGGACTAGCGGCAATGAGCAGTTCTTC.

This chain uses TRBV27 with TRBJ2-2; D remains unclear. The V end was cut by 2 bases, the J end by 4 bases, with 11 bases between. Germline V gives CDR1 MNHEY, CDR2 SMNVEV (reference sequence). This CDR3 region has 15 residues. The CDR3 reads CASSLRRGTTGELFF. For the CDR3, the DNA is TGTGCCAGCAGTTTAAGGAGAGGAACCACCGGGGAGCTGTTTTTT.

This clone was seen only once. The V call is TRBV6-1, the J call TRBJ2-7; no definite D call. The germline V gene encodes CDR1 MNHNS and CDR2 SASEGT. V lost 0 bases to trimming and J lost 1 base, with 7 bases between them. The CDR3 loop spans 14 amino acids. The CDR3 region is CASSEAGASYEQYF. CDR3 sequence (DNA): TGTGCCAGCAGTGAAGCGGGCGCGTCCTACGAGCAGTACTTC.

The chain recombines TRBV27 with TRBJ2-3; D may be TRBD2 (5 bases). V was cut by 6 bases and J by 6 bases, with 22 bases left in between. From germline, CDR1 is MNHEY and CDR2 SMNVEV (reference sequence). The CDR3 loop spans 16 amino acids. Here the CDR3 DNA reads TGTGCCAGCAGCCAACTAAGCGGTTTTTCATCGGATACGCAGTATTTT. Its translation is CASSQLSGFSSDTQYF.

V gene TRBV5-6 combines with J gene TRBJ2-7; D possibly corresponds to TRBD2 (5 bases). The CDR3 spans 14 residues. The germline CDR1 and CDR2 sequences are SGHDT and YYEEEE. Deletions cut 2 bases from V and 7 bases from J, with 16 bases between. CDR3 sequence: CASSFGNGIGEQYF. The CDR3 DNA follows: TGTGCCAGCAGCTTTGGAAACGGGATCGGGGAGCAGTACTTC.

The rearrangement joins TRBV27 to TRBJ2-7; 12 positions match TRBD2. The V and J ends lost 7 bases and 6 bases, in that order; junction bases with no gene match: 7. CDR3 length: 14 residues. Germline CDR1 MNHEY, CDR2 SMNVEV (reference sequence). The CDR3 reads CASTMTSGSGEQYF. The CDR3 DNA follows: TGTGCCAGCACCATGACTAGCGGGAGCGGCGAGCAGTACTTC.